The TCR beta chain described here comes from a study of neurological immune-mediated disorders. Across the whole study: About 90% of the 34 multiple sclerosis patients had relapsing-remitting disease; 3 had secondary progressive. General study findings and limits: The phylogenetic placement of 18 of 34 multiple sclerosis patients' repertoires in one related-CDR3 cluster constitutes a possible signature.

TCRdb itself ran the 5' RACE reads through MiXCR, one entry per CDR3 protein. The repertoire holds approximately 48,000 distinct CDR3 sequences, with less than 4% as singletons. This CDR3 comprises 16 residues. Trimming shortened V by 6 bases and J by 4 bases, and 21 bases separated the two germline ends. The germline V gene encodes CDR1 SGHAT and CDR2 FQNNGV. This clonotype has ten or more counts. Its antigen is unknown. Material for sequencing was PBMCs. This sequence was found in a woman aged 50 to 60 with multiple sclerosis. J is TRBJ1-2 and V is TRBV11-2; no reliable D call. In nucleotides, the CDR3 is TGTGCCAGCAGGCCCATTGTCCCGGCAAAAGGCTATGGCTACACCTTC. Protein: CASRPIVPAKGYGYTF.